This record concerns one TCR beta chain sequence. This entry is derived from a study of blood T cell repertoires in COVID-19. Data came from immunoSEQ multiplex PCR; TCRdb stores just in-frame clones and leaves some out. The sample comprises hundreds of thousands of clones, roughly 86% of which are singletons, and 3% rests with the top ten. Germline CDR1 is SQVTM and CDR2 is ANQGSEA. The CDR3 extends over 18 amino acids. Trimming removed 1 base from V and 9 bases from J; junction bases left unmatched: 17. The sample comprised peripheral blood. The origin of this receptor is a human donor in a cohort sampled during active COVID-19. V usage is TRBV29-1 and J usage is TRBJ1-6; 8 bases line up with TRBD1. CDR3 amino acids: CSVEVSQSGGQGGSPLHF. CDR3 nucleotides: TGCAGCGTTGAAGTGTCACAATCGGGAGGACAGGGAGGTTCACCCCTCCACTTT.